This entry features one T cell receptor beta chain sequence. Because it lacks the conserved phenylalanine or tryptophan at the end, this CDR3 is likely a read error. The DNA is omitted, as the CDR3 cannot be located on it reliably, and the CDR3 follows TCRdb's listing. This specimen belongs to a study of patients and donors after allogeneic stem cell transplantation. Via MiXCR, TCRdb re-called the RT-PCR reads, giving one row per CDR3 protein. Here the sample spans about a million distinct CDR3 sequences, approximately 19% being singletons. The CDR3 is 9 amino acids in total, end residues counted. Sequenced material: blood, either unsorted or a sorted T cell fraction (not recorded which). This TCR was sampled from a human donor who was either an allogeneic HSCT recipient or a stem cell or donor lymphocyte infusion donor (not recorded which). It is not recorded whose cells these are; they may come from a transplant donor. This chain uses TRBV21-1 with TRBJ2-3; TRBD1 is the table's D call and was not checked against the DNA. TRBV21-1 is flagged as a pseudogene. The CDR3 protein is CASSKVVRV.